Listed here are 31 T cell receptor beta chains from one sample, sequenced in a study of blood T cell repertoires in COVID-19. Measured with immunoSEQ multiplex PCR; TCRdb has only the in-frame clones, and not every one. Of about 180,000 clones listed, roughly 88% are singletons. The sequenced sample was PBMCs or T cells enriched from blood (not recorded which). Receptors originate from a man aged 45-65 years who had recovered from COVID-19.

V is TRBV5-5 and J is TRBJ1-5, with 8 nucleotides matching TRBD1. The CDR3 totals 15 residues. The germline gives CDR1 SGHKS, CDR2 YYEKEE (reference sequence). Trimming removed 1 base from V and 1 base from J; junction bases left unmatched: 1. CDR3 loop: CASSLTGGSNQPQHF. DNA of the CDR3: TGTGCCAGCAGCTTGACAGGGGGAAGCAATCAGCCCCAGCATTTT.

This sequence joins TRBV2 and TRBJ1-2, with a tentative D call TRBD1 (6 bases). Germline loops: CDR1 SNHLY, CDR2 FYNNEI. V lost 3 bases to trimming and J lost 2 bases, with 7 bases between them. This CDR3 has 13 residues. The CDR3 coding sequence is TGTGCCAGCAGTGAGGACAGAAACTATGGCTACACCTTC. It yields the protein CASSEDRNYGYTF.

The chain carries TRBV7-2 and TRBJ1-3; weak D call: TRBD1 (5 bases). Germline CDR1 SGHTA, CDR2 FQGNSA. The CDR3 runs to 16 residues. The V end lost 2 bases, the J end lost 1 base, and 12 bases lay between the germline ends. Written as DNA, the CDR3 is TGTGCCAGCAGCTTAACAGGCGTAAAATCTGGAAACACCATATATTTT. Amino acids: CASSLTGVKSGNTIYF.

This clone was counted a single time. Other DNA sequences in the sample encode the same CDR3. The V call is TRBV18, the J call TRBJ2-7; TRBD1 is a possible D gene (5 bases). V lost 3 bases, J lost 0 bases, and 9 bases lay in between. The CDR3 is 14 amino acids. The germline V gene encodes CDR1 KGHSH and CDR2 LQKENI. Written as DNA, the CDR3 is TGTGCCAGCTCACCGTTCCAGGGCTCCTACGAGCAGTACTTC. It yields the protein CASSPFQGSYEQYF.

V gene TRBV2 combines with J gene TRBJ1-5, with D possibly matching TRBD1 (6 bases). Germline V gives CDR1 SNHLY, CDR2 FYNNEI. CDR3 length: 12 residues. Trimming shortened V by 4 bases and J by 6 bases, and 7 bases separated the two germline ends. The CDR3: CASSGGLQPQHF. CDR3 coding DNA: TGTGCCAGCAGTGGGGGGCTTCAGCCCCAGCATTTT. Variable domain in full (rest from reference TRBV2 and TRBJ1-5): EPEVTQTPSHQVTQMGQEVILRCVPISNHLYFYWYRQILGQKVEFLVSFYNNEISEKSEIFDDQFSVERPDGSNFTLKIRSTKLEDSAMYFCASSGGLQPQHFGDGTRLSIL.

Here the CDR3 reads CASSLASGANVLTF. CDR3 bases: TGCGCCAGCAGCCTAGCTTCTGGGGCCAACGTCCTGACTTTC. The V call is TRBV4-1, the J call TRBJ2-6; no clear D gene. Trimming shortened V by 4 bases and J by 1 base, and 5 bases separated the two germline ends. Germline CDR1 and CDR2: MGHRA and YSYEKL. The CDR3 loop spans 14 amino acids.

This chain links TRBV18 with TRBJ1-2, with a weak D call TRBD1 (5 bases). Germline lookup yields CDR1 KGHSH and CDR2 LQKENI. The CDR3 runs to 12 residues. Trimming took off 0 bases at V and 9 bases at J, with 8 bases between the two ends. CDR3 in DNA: TGTGCCAGCTCACCACCCGGGGGAAGCTACACCTTC. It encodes CASSPPGGSYTF.

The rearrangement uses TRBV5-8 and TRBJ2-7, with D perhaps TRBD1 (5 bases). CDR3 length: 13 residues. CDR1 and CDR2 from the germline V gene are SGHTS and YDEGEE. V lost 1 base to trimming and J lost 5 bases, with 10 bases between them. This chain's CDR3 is CASSLWGRNEQYF. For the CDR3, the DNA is TGTGCCAGCAGCTTGTGGGGCCGCAACGAGCAGTACTTC.

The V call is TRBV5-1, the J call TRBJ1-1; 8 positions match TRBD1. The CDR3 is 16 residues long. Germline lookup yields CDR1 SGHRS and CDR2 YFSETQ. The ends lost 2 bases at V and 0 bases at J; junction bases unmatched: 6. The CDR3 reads CASSLDRGELNTEAFF. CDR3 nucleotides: TGCGCCAGCAGCTTAGACAGGGGAGAACTGAACACTGAAGCTTTCTTT.

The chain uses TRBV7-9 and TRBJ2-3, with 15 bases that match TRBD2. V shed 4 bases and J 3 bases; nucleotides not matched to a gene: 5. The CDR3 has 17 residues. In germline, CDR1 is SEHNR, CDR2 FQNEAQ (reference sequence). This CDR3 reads CASSSGLAGGPTDTQYF. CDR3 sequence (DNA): TGTGCCAGCAGCTCCGGACTAGCGGGGGGGCCTACAGATACGCAGTATTTT. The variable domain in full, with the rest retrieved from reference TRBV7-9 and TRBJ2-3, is DTGVSQNPRHKITKRGQNVTFRCDPISEHNRLYWYRQTLGQGPEFLTYFQNEAQLEKSRLLSDRFSAERPKGSFSTLEIQRTEQGDSAMYLCASSSGLAGGPTDTQYFGPGTRLTVL.

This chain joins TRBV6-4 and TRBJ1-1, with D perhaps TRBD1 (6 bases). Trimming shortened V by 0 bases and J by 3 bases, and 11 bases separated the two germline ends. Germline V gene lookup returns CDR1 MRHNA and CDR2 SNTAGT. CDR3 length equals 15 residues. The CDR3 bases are TGTGCCAGCAGTGACTCCAGGGGATTGGACACTGAAGCTTTCTTT. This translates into CASSDSRGLDTEAFF.

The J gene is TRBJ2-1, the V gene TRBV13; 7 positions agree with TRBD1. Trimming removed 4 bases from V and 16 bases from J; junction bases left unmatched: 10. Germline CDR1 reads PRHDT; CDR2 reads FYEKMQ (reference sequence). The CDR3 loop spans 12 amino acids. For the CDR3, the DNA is TGTGCCAGCAGCTCGGCGACAGGGAGTCAATTCTTC. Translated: CASSSATGSQFF.

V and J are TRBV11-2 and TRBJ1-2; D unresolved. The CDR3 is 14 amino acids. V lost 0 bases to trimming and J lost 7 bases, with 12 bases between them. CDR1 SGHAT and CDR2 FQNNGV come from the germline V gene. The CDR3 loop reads CASSLDLLALGYTF. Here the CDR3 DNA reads TGTGCCAGCAGCTTAGACCTCCTGGCCCTTGGCTACACCTTC. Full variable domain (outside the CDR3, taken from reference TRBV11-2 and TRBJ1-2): EAGVAQSPRYKIIEKRQSVAFWCNPISGHATLYWYQQILGQGPKLLIQFQNNGVVDDSQLPKDRFSAERLKGVDSTLKIQPAKLEDSAVYLCASSLDLLALGYTFGSGTRLTVV.

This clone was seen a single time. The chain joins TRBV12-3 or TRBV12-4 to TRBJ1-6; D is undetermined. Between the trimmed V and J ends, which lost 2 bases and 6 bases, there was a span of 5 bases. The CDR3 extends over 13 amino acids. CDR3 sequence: CASSLLGNSPLHF. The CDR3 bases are TGTGCCAGCAGTTTACTCGGTAATTCACCCCTCCACTTT.

The CDR3 loop reads CASSSTTGSQYF. In DNA form, the CDR3 reads TGTGCCAGCAGTTCGACCACAGGGTCCCAGTACTTC. The chain joins TRBV28 to TRBJ2-5; weak D call: TRBD1 (6 bases). Trimming removed 4 bases at V and 9 bases at J, with 12 bases between. Germline V gives CDR1 MDHEN, CDR2 SYDVKM. The CDR3 is 12 amino acids.

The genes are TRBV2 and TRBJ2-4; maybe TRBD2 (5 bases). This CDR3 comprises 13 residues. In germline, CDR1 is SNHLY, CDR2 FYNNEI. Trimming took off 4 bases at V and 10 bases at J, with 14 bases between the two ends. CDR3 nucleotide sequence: TGTGCCAGCAGTGTCCAACCCGGCGGGATTCAGTACTTC. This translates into CASSVQPGGIQYF.

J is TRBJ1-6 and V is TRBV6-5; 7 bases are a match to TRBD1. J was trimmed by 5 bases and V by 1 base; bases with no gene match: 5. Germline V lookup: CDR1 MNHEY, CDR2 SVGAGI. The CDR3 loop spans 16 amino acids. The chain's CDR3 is CASSYWSGTDNSPLHF. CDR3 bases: TGTGCCAGCAGTTACTGGTCCGGGACAGATAATTCACCCCTCCACTTT.

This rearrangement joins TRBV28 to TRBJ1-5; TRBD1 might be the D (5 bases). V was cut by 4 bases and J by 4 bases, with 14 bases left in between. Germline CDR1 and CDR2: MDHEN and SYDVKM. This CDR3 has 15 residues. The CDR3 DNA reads TGTGCCAGCAGTTCCCCGACAGCGCCTAATCAGCCCCAGCATTTT. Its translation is CASSSPTAPNQPQHF.

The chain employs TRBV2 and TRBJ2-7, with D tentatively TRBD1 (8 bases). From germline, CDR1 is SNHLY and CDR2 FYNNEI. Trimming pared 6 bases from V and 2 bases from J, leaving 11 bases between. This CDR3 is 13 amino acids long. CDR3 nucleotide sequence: TGTGCCAGCAGACAGGGGGGGGCCTACGAGCAGTACTTC. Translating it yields CASRQGGAYEQYF.

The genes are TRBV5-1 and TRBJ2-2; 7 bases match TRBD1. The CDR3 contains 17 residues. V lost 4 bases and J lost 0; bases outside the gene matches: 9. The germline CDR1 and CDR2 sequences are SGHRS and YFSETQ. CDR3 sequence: CASSRGRQGANTGELFF. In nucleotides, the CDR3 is TGCGCCAGCAGCCGGGGCAGGCAGGGGGCGAACACCGGGGAGCTGTTTTTT.

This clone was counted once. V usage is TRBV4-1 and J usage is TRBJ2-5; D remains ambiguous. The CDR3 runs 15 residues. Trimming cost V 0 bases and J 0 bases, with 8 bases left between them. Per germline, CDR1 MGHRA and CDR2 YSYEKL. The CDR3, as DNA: TGCGCCAGCAGCCAAGAATACTTGTACCAAGAGACCCAGTACTTC. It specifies CASSQEYLYQETQYF.

The CDR3 sequence is CASEVGQGDTEAFF. The CDR3 region has the DNA TGTGCCAGCGAGGTGGGACAGGGGGACACTGAAGCTTTCTTT. This rearrangement joins TRBV25-1 to TRBJ1-1; 11 bases line up with TRBD1. This CDR3 spans 14 amino acids. Germline loops: CDR1 MGHDK, CDR2 SYGVNS. V was pared by 8 bases and J by 3 bases, with 5 bases of the junction left unmatched.

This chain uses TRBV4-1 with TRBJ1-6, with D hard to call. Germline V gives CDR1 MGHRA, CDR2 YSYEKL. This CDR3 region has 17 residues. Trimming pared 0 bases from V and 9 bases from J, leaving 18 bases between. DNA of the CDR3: TGCGCCAGCAGCCAAGAATTAGCCTTCCCAGTAGCTTCACCCCTCCACTTT. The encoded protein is CASSQELAFPVASPLHF.

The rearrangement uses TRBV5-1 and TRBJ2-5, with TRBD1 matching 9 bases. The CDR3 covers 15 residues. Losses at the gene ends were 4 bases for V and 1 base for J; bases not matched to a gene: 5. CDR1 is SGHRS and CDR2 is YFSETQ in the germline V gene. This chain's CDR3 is CASSQVGQGQETQYF. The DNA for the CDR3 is TGCGCCAGCAGCCAGGTGGGACAGGGCCAAGAGACCCAGTACTTC.

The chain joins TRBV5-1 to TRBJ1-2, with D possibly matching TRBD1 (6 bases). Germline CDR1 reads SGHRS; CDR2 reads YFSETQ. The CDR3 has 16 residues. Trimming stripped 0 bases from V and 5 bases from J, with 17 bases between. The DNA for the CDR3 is TGCGCCAGCAGCTTGGAGCCTACAGGGCAAAAGTATGGCTACACCTTC. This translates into CASSLEPTGQKYGYTF.

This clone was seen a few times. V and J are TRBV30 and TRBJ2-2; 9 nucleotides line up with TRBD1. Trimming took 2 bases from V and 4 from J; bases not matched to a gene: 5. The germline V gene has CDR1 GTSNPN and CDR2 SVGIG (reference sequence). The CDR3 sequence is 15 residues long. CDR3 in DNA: TGTGCCTGGAGTATCCGGGACAGGGTCACCGGGGAGCTGTTTTTT. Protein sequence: CAWSIRDRVTGELFF.

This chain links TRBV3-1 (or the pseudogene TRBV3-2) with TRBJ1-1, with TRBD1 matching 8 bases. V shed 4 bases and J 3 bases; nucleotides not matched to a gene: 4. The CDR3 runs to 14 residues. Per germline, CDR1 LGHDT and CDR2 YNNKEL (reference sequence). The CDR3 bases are TGTGCCAGCAGCCTCCTGACAGGGGACACTGAAGCTTTCTTT. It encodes CASSLLTGDTEAFF.

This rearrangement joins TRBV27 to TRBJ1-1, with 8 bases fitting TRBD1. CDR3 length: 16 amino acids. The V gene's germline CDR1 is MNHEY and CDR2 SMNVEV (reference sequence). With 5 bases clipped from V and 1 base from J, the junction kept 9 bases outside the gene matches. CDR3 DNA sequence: TGTGCCAGCAGTCGCGGCAGGGGGCGTCGGAACACTGAAGCTTTCTTT. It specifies CASSRGRGRRNTEAFF.

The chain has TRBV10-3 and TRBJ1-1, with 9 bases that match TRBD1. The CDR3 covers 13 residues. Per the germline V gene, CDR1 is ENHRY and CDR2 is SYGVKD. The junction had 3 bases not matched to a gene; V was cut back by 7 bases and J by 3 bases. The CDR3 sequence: CAIKGDRDTEAFF. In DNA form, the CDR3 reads TGTGCCATCAAAGGGGACAGGGACACTGAAGCTTTCTTT.

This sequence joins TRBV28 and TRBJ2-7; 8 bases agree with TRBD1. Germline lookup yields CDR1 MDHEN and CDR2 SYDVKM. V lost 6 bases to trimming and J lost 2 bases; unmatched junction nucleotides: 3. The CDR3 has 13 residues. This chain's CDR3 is CASSRDRPYEQYF. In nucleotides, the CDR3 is TGTGCCAGCAGCCGGGACAGGCCCTACGAGCAGTACTTC. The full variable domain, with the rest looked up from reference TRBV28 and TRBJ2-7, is DVKVTQSSRYLVKRTGEKVFLECVQDMDHENMFWYRQDPGLGLRLIYFSYDVKMKEKGDIPEGYSVSREKKERFSLILESASTNQTSMYLCASSRDRPYEQYFGPGTRLTVT.

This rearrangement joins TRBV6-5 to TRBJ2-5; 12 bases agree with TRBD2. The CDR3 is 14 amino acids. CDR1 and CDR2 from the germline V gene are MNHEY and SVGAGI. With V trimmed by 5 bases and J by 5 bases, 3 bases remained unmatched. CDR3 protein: CASSRTSGAETQYF. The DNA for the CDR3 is TGTGCCAGCAGTCGGACTAGCGGGGCGGAGACCCAGTACTTC.